This T cell receptor (beta chain) came from a study of identical twins (dated by TCRdb to 2016 to 2017). Study-wide context: To test whether fetal clonotypes persist, the study used deep sequencing on TCR alpha and beta repertoires from monozygotic twins, unrelated adults of various ages, and cord blood. Replicate twin experiments were performed at different times using different library preparation protocols to rule out contamination.

The study at large found these results: Abundant cord blood beta clonotypes carried fewer insertions; young adult naive repertoires showed a weaker similar trend, while memory repertoires showed none. Because the same donors could not be followed over many years, the conclusions relied on cross-sectional statistical analysis. A weaker excess of twin sharing was found in beta out-of-frame sequences because the signal-to-noise ratio was lowered by fewer shared sequences. Zero-insertion analyses could be partly confounded by invariant T cells such as MAIT and iNKT, although diverse VJ usage argued against such confounding for most clonotypes. In monozygotic twins, recombination models systematically underestimated out-of-frame TCR alpha sharing, but the models matched the sharing seen between unrelated individuals. Compared with coincidental sharing between unrelated individuals, out-of-frame TCR alpha sequences shared between twins showed an excess of sequences with low generation probability.

All donors were healthy Caucasians. Three pairs of female monozygotic twins, all aged 18 to 29 years, were included in the twin cohort. Positive isolation kits from Invitrogen were used to isolate CD4+ and CD8+ T cell populations. Libraries were constructed by 5' RACE. The sequencer was an Illumina HiSeq 2000. Template switching added a universal primer binding site, and the final cDNA carried a unique molecular identifier that allowed TCR cDNA molecules to be counted accurately. First-strand cDNA for TCR alpha and beta chains was synthesized from specific primers in the conserved constant-segment region. To control for contamination, every cDNA library carried two barcodes: a SMART-Mk sample barcode plus Illumina barcodes. TruSeq adapter sequences and Illumina sample barcodes were added in two successive PCR steps. TCR alpha and beta cDNA libraries were sequenced on the Illumina HiSeq platform with custom primers. Per the authors' processing: Raw reads were processed with MiGEC to extract unique molecular identifiers, and MiXCR was used to determine CDR3 positions. Recombination models were inferred per individual with the repgenHMM and IGoR tools using an EM algorithm. The tcR package in R was used for shared clonotype analysis, with sharing normalized by the product of cloneset sizes. To study raw recombination without the effects of thymic and clonal selection, out-of-frame nonproductive sequences were analyzed. TCRdb applied fastp at Q25 and MiXCR to the public reads, then kept only in-frame beta chains. All rows with the same CDR3 protein become a single entry with the most common DNA and genes. The V and J calls follow TCRdb's processing rather than the paper's. The sample table contains 450,000 or so distinct CDR3 sequences; only one count was recorded for around 14% of them. The ten largest clones represent around 0.52% of the sample.

CDR1 and CDR2, looked up from the germline V gene, are SGHRS and YFSETQ. The trim is 1 base for V and 2 bases for J, with a gap of 10 bases between the germline ends. Spanning cysteine to phenylalanine, the CDR3 consists of 15 amino acids. The kept DNA is CDR3 alone, 45 bases in frame from the first base. In its sample, this clonotype was seen a few times. This clone's antigen is unknown. The record has no base qualities; no much larger clone is one base away. The data were also submitted as part of a second study, on yellow fever vaccine responses in identical twins. The second paper states: According to the authors, the vaccine-induced T cell response in identical twins seemed to be partly convergent and partly specific to each individual. The study precisely tracked vaccine-responding T cell clones in identical twins.

The receptor comes from a woman younger than 30 in good health. The chain joins TRBV5-1 to TRBJ1-3; the D gene is perhaps TRBD1, from 5 matching bases. Input material: CD4+ T cells sorted from blood. The base sequence is TGCGCCAGCAGCTTGAAAGCGGGGGCTGGAAACACCATATATTTT. Translated, it gives CASSLKAGAGNTIYF.